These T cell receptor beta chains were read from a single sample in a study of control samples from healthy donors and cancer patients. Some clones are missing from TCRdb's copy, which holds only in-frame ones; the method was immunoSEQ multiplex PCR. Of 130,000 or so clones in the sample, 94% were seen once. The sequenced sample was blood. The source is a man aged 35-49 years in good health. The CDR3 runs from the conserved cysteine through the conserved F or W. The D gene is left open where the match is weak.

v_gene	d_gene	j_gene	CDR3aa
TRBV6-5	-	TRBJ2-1	CASLRDLYNEQFF
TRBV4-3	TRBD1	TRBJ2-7	CASSQEMGQGYEQYF
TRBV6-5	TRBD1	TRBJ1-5	CASSTGTGDVQPQHF
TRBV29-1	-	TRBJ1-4	CSVDSGEGEKLFF
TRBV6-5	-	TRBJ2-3	CASSYRQNTDTQYF
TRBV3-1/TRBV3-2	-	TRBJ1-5	CASSQDRGQPQHF
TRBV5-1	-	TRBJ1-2	CASSRSTPNYGYTF
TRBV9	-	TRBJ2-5	CASSVVQGGQETQYF
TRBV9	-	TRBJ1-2	CASSESDRSYGYTF
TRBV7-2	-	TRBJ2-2	CASSLFVDLYTGELFF
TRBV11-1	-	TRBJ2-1	CASSLTRDNYNEQFF
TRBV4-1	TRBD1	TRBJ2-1	CASSQVGQGAVYNEQFF
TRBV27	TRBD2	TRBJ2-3	CASSPAGSLTDTQYF
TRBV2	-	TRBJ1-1	CASSERTQGAFF
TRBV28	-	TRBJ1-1	CASDGGGADEAFF
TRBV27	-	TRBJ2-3	CASSRESRGHSTDTQYF
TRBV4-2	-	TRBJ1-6	CASSQDSRRAVHNSPLHF